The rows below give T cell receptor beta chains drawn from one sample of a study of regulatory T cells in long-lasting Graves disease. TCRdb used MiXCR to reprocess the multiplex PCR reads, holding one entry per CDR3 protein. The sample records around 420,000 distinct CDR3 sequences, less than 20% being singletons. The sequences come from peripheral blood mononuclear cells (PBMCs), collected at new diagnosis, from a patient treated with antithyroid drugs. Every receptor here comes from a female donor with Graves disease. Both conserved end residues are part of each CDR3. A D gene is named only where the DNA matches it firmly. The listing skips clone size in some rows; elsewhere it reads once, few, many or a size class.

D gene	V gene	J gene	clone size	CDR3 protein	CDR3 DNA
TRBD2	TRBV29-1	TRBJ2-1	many	CSSEAGGFYNEQFF	TGCAGCTCTGAGGCGGGAGGGTTTTACAATGAGCAGTTCTTC
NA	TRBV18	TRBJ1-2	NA	CASSPLTRNYGYTF	TGTGCCAGCTCACCACTGACCAGGAACTATGGCTACACCTTC
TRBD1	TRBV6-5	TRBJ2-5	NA	CASSYDPDRGDERTQYF	TGTGCCAGCAGTTACGACCCAGACAGGGGGGACGAGAGGACCCAGTACTTC
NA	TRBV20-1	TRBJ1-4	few	CSAREPAGKLFF	TGCAGTGCTAGAGAACCGGCGGGAAAACTGTTTTTT
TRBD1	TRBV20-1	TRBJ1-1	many	CSAAPRGPAFF	TGCAGTGCTGCCCCGAGGGGGCCCGCTTTCTTT
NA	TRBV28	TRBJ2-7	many	CASSLEGVIVPYEQYF	TGTGCCAGCAGTTTAGAGGGGGTAATAGTTCCCTACGAGCAGTACTTC
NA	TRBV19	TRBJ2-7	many	CASTPDVLASYEQYF	TGTGCCAGTACCCCAGACGTCCTCGCCTCCTACGAGCAGTACTTC
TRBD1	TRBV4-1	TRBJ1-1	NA	CASTKRPPGQGYSAEAFF	TGCGCCAGCACCAAACGACCGCCGGGACAGGGGTATTCAGCTGAAGCTTTCTTT
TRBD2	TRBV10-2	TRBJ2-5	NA	CASSEGGTSGVQETQYF	TGCGCCAGCAGTGAGGGGGGGACTAGCGGGGTACAAGAGACCCAGTACTTC
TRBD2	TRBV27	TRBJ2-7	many	CASREWSGSLNEQYF	TGTGCCAGCCGAGAGTGGAGCGGGAGTCTCAACGAGCAGTACTTC
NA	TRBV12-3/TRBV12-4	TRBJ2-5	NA	CASSLWGGEEETQYF	TGTGCCAGCTCCCTCTGGGGGGGCGAAGAAGAGACCCAGTACTTC
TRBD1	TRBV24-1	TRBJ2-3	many	CATSDPGTGLTDTQYF	TGTGCCACCAGTGACCCCGGGACAGGGTTGACAGATACGCAGTATTTT
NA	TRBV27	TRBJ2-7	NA	CASSLTDSASYEQYF	TGTGCCAGCAGTTTAACGGACAGTGCCTCCTACGAGCAGTACTTC
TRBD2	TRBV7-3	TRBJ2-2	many	CASTPGGNTGELFF	TGTGCCTCCACCCCGGGGGGAAACACCGGGGAGCTGTTTTTT
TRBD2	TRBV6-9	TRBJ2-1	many	CASSYALAVGENEQFF	TGTGCCAGCAGTTACGCGCTAGCGGTGGGGGAGAATGAGCAGTTCTTC
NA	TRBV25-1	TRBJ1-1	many	CASSEPGGGTEAFF	TGTGCCAGCAGTGAACCCGGTGGGGGCACTGAAGCTTTCTTT
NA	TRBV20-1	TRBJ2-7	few	CSAREGAMYEQYF	TGCAGTGCTAGGGAGGGGGCAATGTACGAGCAGTACTTC
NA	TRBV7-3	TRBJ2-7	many	CASSLGSAYPYEQYF	TGTGCCAGCAGCTTAGGATCGGCGTATCCCTACGAGCAGTACTTC
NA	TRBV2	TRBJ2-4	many	CASLRNRGGKNIQYF	TGTGCCAGCTTGAGGAACAGGGGAGGCAAAAACATTCAGTACTTC